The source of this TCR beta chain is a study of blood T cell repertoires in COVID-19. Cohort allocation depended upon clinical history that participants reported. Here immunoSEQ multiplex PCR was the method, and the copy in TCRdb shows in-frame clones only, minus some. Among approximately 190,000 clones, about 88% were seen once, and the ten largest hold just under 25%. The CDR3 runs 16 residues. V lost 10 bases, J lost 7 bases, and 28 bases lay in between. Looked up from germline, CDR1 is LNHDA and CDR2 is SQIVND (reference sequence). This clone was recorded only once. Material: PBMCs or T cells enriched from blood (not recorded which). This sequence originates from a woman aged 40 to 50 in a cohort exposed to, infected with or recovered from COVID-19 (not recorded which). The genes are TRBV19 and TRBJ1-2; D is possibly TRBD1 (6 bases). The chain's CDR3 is CATSNPLRGFTAGYTF. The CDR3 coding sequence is TGTGCCACCTCGAATCCCCTTAGGGGGTTTACGGCTGGCTACACCTTC. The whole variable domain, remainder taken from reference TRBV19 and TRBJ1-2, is DGGITQSPKYLFRKEGQNVTLSCEQNLNHDAMYWYRQDPGQGLRLIYYSQIVNDFQKGDIAEGYSVSREKKESFPLTVTSAQKNPTAFYLCATSNPLRGFTAGYTFGSGTRLTVV.